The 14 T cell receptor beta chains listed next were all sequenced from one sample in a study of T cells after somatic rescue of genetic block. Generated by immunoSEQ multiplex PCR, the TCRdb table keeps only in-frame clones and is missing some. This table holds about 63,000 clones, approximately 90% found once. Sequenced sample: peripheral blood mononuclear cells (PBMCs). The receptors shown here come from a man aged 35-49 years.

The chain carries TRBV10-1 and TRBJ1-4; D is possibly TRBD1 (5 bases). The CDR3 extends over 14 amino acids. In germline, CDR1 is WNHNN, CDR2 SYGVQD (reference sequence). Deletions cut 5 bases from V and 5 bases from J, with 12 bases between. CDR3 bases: TGCGCCAGCAGTTTGGGACGCCTGAATGAAAAACTGTTTTTT. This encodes CASSLGRLNEKLFF.

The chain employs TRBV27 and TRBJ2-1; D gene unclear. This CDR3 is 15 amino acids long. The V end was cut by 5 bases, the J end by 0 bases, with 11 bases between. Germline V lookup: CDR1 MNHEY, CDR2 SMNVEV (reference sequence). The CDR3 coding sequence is TGTGCCAGCAGTCCGCAGTGGAGCTCCTACAATGAGCAGTTCTTC. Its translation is CASSPQWSSYNEQFF.

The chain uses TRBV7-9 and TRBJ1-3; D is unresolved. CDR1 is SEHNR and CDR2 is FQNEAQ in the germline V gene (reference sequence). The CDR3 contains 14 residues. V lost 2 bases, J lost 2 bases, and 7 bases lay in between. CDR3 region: CASSLRRAGNTIYF. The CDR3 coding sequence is TGTGCCAGCAGCTTAAGGAGGGCTGGAAACACCATATATTTT.

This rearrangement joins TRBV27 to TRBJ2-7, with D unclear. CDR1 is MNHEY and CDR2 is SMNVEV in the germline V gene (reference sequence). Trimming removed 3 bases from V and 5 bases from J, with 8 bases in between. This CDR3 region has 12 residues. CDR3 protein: CASSLYGDEQYF. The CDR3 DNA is TGTGCCAGCAGTTTGTATGGGGACGAGCAGTACTTC.

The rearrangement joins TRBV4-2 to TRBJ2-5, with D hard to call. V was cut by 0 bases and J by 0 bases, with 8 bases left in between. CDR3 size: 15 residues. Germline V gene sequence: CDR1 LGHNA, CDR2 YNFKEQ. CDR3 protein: CASSQEGGDQETQYF. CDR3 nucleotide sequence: TGTGCCAGCAGCCAAGAGGGTGGAGACCAAGAGACCCAGTACTTC.

CDR3 nucleotide sequence: TGTGCCACCAGCAGAGGGGACAGGGGGTTCTACGAGCAGTACTTC. It yields the protein CATSRGDRGFYEQYF. The V call is TRBV15, the J call TRBJ2-7; 11 bases line up with TRBD1. V lost 1 base to trimming and J lost 3 bases; unmatched junction nucleotides: 2. Germline V gene data show CDR1 as LNHNV and CDR2 as YYDKDF (reference sequence). The CDR3 sequence is 15 residues long.

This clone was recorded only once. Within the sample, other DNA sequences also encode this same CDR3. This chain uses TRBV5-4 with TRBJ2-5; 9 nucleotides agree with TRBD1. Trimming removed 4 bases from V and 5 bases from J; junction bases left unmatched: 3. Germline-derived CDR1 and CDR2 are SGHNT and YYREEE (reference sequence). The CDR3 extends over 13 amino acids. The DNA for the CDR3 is TGTGCCAGCAGCCTTGACAGGGGGGAGACCCAGTACTTC. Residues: CASSLDRGETQYF.

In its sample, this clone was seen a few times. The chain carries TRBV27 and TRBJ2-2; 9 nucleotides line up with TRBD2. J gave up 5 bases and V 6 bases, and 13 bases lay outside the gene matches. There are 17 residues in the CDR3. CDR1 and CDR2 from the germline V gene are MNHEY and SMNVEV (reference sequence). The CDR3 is CASSRPRIAGVTGELFF. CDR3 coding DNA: TGTGCCAGCAGCAGGCCGAGAATAGCGGGAGTAACCGGGGAGCTGTTTTTT.

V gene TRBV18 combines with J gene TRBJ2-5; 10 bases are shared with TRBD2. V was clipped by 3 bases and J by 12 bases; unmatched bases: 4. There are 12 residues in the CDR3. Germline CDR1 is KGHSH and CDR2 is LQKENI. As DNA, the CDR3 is TGTGCCAGCTCACCGACTAGCGGGCCCGAGTACTTC. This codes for CASSPTSGPEYF.

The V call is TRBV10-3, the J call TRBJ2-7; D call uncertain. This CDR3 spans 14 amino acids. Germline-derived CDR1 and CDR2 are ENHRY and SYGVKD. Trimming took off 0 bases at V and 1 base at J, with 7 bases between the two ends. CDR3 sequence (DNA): TGTGCCATCAGTGAGTCATTAGTATCCTACGAGCAGTACTTC. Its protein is CAISESLVSYEQYF.

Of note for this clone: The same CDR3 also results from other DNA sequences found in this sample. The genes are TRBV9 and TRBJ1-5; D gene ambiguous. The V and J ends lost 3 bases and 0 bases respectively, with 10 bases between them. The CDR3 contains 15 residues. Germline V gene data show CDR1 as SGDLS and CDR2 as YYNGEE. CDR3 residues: CASSAGVNSNQPQHF. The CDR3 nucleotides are TGTGCCAGCAGCGCGGGAGTCAATAGCAATCAGCCCCAGCATTTT.

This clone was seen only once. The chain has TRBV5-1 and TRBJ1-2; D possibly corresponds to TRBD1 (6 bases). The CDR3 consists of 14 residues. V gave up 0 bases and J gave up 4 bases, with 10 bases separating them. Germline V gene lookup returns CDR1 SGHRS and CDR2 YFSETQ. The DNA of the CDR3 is TGCGCCAGCAGCTTGGGAGGGGGTACCTATGGCTACACCTTC. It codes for CASSLGGGTYGYTF.

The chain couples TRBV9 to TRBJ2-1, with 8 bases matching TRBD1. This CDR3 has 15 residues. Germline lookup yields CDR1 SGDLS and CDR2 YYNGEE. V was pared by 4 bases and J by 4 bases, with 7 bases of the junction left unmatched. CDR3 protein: CASSPHRTGYNEQFF. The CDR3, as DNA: TGTGCCAGCAGCCCGCATAGGACAGGGTACAATGAGCAGTTCTTC.

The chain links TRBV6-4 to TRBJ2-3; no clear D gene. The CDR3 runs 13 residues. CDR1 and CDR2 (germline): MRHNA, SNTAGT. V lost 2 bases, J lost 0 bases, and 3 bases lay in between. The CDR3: CASSDGSTDTQYF. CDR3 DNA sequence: TGTGCCAGCAGTGACGGGAGCACAGATACGCAGTATTTT.